Below, one T cell receptor (beta chain) is given with its context. This clonotype showed up many times. Its antigen target is currently unknown. No base qualities exist here, and no much larger clone lies one base off it. This entry comes from a study of spatial heterogeneity in lung cancer (dated by TCRdb to the late 2010s). For the study in its entirety: Beta-chain transcripts were consistently detected in greater numbers than alpha-chain transcripts, which likely reflected higher beta-chain transcript abundance. In the raw uncorrected reads, each unique combination of TCR and UMI appeared more than ten times on average. In non-small cell lung cancer, the study quantitatively compared TCR alpha and beta repertoires across several tumor regions, matched nontumor lung, and blood. TCR repertoire features were related to nonsynonymous mutation counts determined by whole-exome sequencing of tumor tissue. Both alpha and beta chains were TCR-sequenced in approximately 200 tumor regions, approximately 67 matched nontumor lung samples and over 55 PBMC samples obtained at surgery. What the research found in general, with its limitations: Confirming at a functional level the hypothesis that regional TCRs recognize regional mutations was considered to require additional single-cell paired TCR alpha and beta sequencing. Ubiquitous expanded tumor TCRs showed up in blood more often at tumor resection than at routine follow-up.

The library was generated by 5' RACE. Sequencing used a NextSeq 500. To allow correction of PCR and sequencing errors, the TCR library protocol tagged every TCR cDNA molecule with a unique molecular identifier. Per the authors' processing: TCR identification, UMI-based error correction and CDR3 extraction were all carried out with Decombinator tools. TCRs above a frequency of 2 per 1,000, corresponding to the top 1% of the tumor frequency distribution, were defined as expanded. Renyi diversity was calculated using the R vegan package after each repertoire was subsampled 100 times to 5,000 TCRs. CDR3 similarity networks were constructed using string-kernel similarity of amino acid triplets, with links drawn between CDR3s whose pairwise similarity was above 0.82. The public reads were quality trimmed at Q25 with fastp and then assembled into clones with MiXCR by TCRdb, keeping productive beta chains. Each record represents a unique CDR3 protein, reported with the most common genes and DNA among its rows. V and J calls and clone size were set by TCRdb, not the authors. Recorded for this sample are about 82,000 distinct CDR3 sequences; roughly 12% of them occurred a single time. In total, the top ten clones hold 4.6% of the sample.

From the germline V gene, CDR1 is SGHRS and CDR2 is YFSETQ. The CDR3 holds 17 amino acids from the cysteine to the phenylalanine. Of all the DNA, just the CDR3 is kept, 51 bases in frame from base 1. Trimming takes 3 bases off V and 0 bases off J; junction bases not matched to a gene: 6. The time point tag for this specimen amounts to: sample taken at primary tumor resection. Whole RNA extracted from tumor and nontumor lung tissue, or from cryopreserved PBMC samples, was used for TCR sequencing without cell sorting. The donors were approximately 70 patients from the lung TRACERx cohort who had early-stage, untreated non-small cell lung cancer. Only patients with enough RNA available from two or more tumor regions were chosen for TCR sequencing.

The starting material was PBMCs, obtained at surgery. Rearrangement joined TRBV5-1 to TRBJ2-2; 9 middle bases align to TRBD2. The sequence came from a male donor with early-stage non-small cell lung cancer. DNA sequence: TGCGCCAGCAGCTCCATAGCGGGGGCGGCGAACACCGGGGAGCTGTTTTTT. Its coded protein is CASSSIAGAANTGELFF.